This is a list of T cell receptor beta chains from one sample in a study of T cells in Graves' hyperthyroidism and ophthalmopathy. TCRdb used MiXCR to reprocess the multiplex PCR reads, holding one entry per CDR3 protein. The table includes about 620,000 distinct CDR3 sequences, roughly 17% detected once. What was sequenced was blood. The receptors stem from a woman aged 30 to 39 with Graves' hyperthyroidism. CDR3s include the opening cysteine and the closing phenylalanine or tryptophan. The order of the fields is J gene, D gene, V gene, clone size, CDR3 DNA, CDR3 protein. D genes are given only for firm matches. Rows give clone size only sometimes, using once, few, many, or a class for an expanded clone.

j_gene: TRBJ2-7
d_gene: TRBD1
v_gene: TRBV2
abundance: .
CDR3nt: TGTGCCAGCAGGTCCGGGACAGTGGGGTACGAGCAGTACTTC
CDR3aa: CASRSGTVGYEQYF

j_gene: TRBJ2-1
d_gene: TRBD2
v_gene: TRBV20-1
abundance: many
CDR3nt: TGCAGTGCTTTGACTAGCGGAGGCTACAATGAGCAGTTCTTC
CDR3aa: CSALTSGGYNEQFF

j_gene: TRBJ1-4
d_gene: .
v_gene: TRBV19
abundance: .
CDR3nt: TGTGCCAGTAGTACAAGAACTGAAGCAACTAATGAAAAACTGTTTTTT
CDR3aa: CASSTRTEATNEKLFF

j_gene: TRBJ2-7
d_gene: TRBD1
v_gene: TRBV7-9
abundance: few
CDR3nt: TGTGCCAGCAGCCGGGACAGGGAACACGAGCAGTACTTC
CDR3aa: CASSRDREHEQYF

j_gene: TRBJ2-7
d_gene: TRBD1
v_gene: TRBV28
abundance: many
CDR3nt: TGTGCCAGCAGTTTATCTTCGACAGGGGGCTACGAGCAGTACTTC
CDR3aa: CASSLSSTGGYEQYF

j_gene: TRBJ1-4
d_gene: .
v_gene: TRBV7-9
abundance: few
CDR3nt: TGTGCCAGCAGCGACGCCGCAACTAATGAAAAACTGTTTTTT
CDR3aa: CASSDAATNEKLFF

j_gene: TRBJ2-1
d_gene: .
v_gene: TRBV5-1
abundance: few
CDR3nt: TGCGCCAGCAGCTGGAGCGCCTCCTACAATGAGCAGTTCTTC
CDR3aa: CASSWSASYNEQFF

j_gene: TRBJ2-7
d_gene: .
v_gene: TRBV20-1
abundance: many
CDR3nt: TGCAGTGCTGTAGGTGGGGACGTCGCCTACGAGCAGTACTTC
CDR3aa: CSAVGGDVAYEQYF

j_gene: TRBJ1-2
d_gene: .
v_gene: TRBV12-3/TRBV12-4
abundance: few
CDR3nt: TGTGCCAGCAGGCTGGGACCCTATGGCTACACCTTC
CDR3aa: CASRLGPYGYTF

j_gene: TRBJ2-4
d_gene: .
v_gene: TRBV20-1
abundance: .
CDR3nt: TGCAGTGCTTCCGGACTCATCTACGCCAAAAACATTCAGTACTTC
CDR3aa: CSASGLIYAKNIQYF